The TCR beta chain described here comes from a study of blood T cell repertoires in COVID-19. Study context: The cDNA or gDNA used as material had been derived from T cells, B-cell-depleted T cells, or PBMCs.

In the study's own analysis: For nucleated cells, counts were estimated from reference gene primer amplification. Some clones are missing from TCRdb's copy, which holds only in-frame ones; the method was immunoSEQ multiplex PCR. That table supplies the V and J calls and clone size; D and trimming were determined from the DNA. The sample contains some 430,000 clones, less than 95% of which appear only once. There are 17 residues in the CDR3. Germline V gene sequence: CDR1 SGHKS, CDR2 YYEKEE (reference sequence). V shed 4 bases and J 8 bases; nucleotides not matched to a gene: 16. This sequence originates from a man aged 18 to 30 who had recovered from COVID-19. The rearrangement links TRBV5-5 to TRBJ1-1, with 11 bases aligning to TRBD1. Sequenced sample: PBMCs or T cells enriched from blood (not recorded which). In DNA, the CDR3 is TGTGCCAGCAGCCGGACAGGGGGCAAGGGGGATATTCGGGAAGCTTTCTTT. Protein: CASSRTGGKGDIREAFF.